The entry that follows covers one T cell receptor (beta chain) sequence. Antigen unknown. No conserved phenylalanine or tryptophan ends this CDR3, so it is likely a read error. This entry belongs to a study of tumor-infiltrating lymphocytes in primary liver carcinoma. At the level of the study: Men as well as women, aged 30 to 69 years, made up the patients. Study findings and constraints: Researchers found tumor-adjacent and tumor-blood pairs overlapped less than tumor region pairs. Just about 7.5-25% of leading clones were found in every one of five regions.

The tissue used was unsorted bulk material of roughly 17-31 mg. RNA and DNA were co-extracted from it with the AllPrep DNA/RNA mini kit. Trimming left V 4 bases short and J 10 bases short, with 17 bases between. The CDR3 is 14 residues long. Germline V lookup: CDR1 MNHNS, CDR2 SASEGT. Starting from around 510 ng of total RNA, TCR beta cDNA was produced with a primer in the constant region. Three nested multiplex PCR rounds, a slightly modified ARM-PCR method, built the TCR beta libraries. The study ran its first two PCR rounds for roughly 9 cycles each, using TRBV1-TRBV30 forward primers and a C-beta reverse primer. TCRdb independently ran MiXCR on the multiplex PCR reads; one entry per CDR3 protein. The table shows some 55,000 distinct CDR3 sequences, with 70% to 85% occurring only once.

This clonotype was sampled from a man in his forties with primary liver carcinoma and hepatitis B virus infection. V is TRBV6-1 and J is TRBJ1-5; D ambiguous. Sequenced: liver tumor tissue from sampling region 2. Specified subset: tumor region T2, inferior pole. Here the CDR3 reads CASSAEAGVEPQHY. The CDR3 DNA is TGTGCCAGCAGTGCGGAGGCTGGTGTTGAACCCCAGCATTAT.